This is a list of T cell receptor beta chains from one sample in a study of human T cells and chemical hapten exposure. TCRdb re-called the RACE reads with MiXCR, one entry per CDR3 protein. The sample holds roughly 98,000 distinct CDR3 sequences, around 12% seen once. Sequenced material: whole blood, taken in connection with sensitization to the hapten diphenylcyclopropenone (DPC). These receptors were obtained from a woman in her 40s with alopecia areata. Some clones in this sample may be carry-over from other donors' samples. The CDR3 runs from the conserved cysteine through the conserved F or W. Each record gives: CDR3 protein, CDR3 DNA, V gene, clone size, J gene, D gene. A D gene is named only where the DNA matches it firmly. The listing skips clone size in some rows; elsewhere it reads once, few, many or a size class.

cdr3_aa: CAVHRDSSYEQYF
cdr3_nt: TGTGCCGTTCACCGGGACAGTTCCTACGAGCAGTACTTC
v_call: TRBV5-4
clone_size: few
j_call: TRBJ2-7
d_call: TRBD1

cdr3_aa: CSAPGTRGLSYNEQFF
cdr3_nt: TGCAGTGCCCCCGGGACTAGAGGTCTTTCCTACAATGAGCAGTTCTTC
v_call: TRBV20-1
clone_size: many
j_call: TRBJ2-1
d_call: TRBD2

cdr3_aa: CASSRPGHYEQYF
cdr3_nt: TGTGCCAGCAGCAGACCGGGGCATTACGAGCAGTACTTC
v_call: TRBV11-1
clone_size: many
j_call: TRBJ2-7
d_call: .

cdr3_aa: CASGNRAGANVLTF
cdr3_nt: TGCGCCAGCGGCAACAGGGCTGGGGCCAACGTCCTGACTTTC
v_call: TRBV5-1
clone_size: .
j_call: TRBJ2-6
d_call: .

cdr3_aa: CSASDGSGTDTQYF
cdr3_nt: TGCAGTGCTAGTGACGGGAGTGGAACAGATACGCAGTATTTT
v_call: TRBV20-1
clone_size: few
j_call: TRBJ2-3
d_call: .

cdr3_aa: CASSYSIKVSAEAFF
cdr3_nt: TGTGCCAGCAGTTACTCGATAAAGGTGTCGGCTGAAGCTTTCTTT
v_call: TRBV6-5
clone_size: many
j_call: TRBJ1-1
d_call: .

cdr3_aa: CASSSSGTSLGISTDTQYF
cdr3_nt: TGTGCCAGCAGTTCGTCCGGGACTAGCTTGGGAATCAGCACAGATACGCAGTATTTT
v_call: TRBV6-6
clone_size: few
j_call: TRBJ2-3
d_call: TRBD2

cdr3_aa: CASSPGQNTYNEQFF
cdr3_nt: TGTGCCAGCTCCCCCGGACAGAATACATACAATGAGCAGTTCTTC
v_call: TRBV18
clone_size: many
j_call: TRBJ2-1
d_call: .

cdr3_aa: CASSLEGGSYKQYF
cdr3_nt: TGTGCCAGCAGCTTGGAGGGGGGTTCCTACAAGCAGTACTTC
v_call: TRBV7-9
clone_size: .
j_call: TRBJ2-7
d_call: .

cdr3_aa: CASSRRHKSTGEQYF
cdr3_nt: TGTGCCAGCAGCCGGAGACACAAATCAACGGGGGAGCAGTACTTC
v_call: TRBV5-6
clone_size: .
j_call: TRBJ2-7
d_call: .

cdr3_aa: CASSLWEKETQYF
cdr3_nt: TGTGCCAGCAGCTTATGGGAGAAAGAGACCCAGTACTTC
v_call: TRBV7-3
clone_size: few
j_call: TRBJ2-5
d_call: .

cdr3_aa: CASNPGGGRDTQYF
cdr3_nt: TGTGCCAGCAACCCCGGAGGGGGCAGAGATACGCAGTATTTT
v_call: TRBV28
clone_size: few
j_call: TRBJ2-3
d_call: .

cdr3_aa: CASSLAGVRYGYTF
cdr3_nt: TGTGCCAGCAGCTTAGCAGGGGTTCGCTATGGCTACACCTTC
v_call: TRBV7-9
clone_size: few
j_call: TRBJ1-2
d_call: .

cdr3_aa: CASSPTRKGTGNTEAFF
cdr3_nt: TGTGCCAGCTCACCAACTAGGAAAGGGACAGGGAACACTGAAGCTTTCTTT
v_call: TRBV18
clone_size: many
j_call: TRBJ1-1
d_call: TRBD1

cdr3_aa: CATSRGRGVNEQYF
cdr3_nt: TGTGCCACCAGCAGAGGGCGGGGGGTGAACGAGCAGTACTTC
v_call: TRBV15
clone_size: few
j_call: TRBJ2-7
d_call: TRBD2

cdr3_aa: CASSLDGRGLGTDTQYF
cdr3_nt: TGTGCCAGCAGCTTAGACGGTCGGGGACTCGGCACAGATACGCAGTATTTT
v_call: TRBV11-2
clone_size: .
j_call: TRBJ2-3
d_call: .

cdr3_aa: CASSLAAGGNIQYF
cdr3_nt: TGTGCCAGCAGTTTAGCGGCGGGAGGGAACATTCAGTACTTC
v_call: TRBV28
clone_size: few
j_call: TRBJ2-4
d_call: TRBD2

cdr3_aa: CASSAWDTEAFF
cdr3_nt: TGTGCCAGCAGTGCTTGGGACACTGAAGCTTTCTTT
v_call: TRBV28
clone_size: .
j_call: TRBJ1-1
d_call: .

cdr3_aa: CASSLGGFITDTQYF
cdr3_nt: TGTGCCAGCAGCTTAGGGGGGTTCATCACAGATACGCAGTATTTT
v_call: TRBV7-2
clone_size: .
j_call: TRBJ2-3
d_call: .

cdr3_aa: CSASPSLSYEQYF
cdr3_nt: TGCAGTGCTAGCCCTAGCCTTTCCTACGAGCAGTACTTC
v_call: TRBV20-1
clone_size: few
j_call: TRBJ2-7
d_call: .

cdr3_aa: CASRRTLTGGGSEQYF
cdr3_nt: TGTGCCAGCAGGCGAACCCTGACAGGGGGAGGGAGCGAGCAGTACTTC
v_call: TRBV28
clone_size: many
j_call: TRBJ2-7
d_call: TRBD1

cdr3_aa: CASSPTGGRETQYF
cdr3_nt: TGTGCCAGCAGCCCAACAGGGGGCCGAGAGACCCAGTACTTC
v_call: TRBV7-8
clone_size: many
j_call: TRBJ2-5
d_call: TRBD1

cdr3_aa: CASQERRGRGETQYF
cdr3_nt: TGCGCCAGCCAAGAACGCAGGGGGCGCGGCGAGACCCAGTACTTC
v_call: TRBV10-2
clone_size: .
j_call: TRBJ2-5
d_call: TRBD1

cdr3_aa: CASSLRAEAFF
cdr3_nt: TGTGCCAGCAGCTTACGCGCTGAAGCTTTCTTT
v_call: TRBV7-9
clone_size: .
j_call: TRBJ1-1
d_call: .

cdr3_aa: CASSSDRGGGYTF
cdr3_nt: TGTGCCAGCAGTTCCGACAGGGGAGGAGGCTACACCTTC
v_call: TRBV6-6
clone_size: .
j_call: TRBJ1-2
d_call: TRBD1

cdr3_aa: CASKRLAGGAETQYF
cdr3_nt: TGTGCCAGCAAAAGACTAGCGGGAGGAGCAGAGACCCAGTACTTC
v_call: TRBV6-2/TRBV6-3
clone_size: few
j_call: TRBJ2-5
d_call: TRBD2

cdr3_aa: CASSPQGADTQYF
cdr3_nt: TGTGCCAGCAGCCCACAAGGCGCAGATACGCAGTATTTT
v_call: TRBV13
clone_size: few
j_call: TRBJ2-3
d_call: .

cdr3_aa: CASSLATEQYF
cdr3_nt: TGTGCCAGCAGCTTGGCCACCGAGCAGTACTTC
v_call: TRBV5-6
clone_size: .
j_call: TRBJ2-7
d_call: .

cdr3_aa: CASSPSQGTLYGYTF
cdr3_nt: TGTGCCAGCAGCCCCTCACAGGGGACGCTCTATGGCTACACCTTC
v_call: TRBV7-2
clone_size: .
j_call: TRBJ1-2
d_call: TRBD1

cdr3_aa: CSARAGFSSYNSPLHF
cdr3_nt: TGCAGTGCTAGAGCGGGGTTCAGCTCCTATAATTCACCCCTCCACTTT
v_call: TRBV20-1
clone_size: .
j_call: TRBJ1-6
d_call: .

cdr3_aa: CASIRGNGEQFF
cdr3_nt: TGTGCCAGCATTCGCGGGAATGGCGAGCAGTTCTTC
v_call: TRBV12-3/TRBV12-4
clone_size: few
j_call: TRBJ2-1
d_call: .

cdr3_aa: CASSVEHRGFEQFF
cdr3_nt: TGTGCCAGCAGCGTAGAACATAGGGGGTTTGAGCAGTTCTTC
v_call: TRBV9
clone_size: many
j_call: TRBJ2-1
d_call: .

cdr3_aa: CASSLPGLTTPYEQYF
cdr3_nt: TGTGCCAGCAGTCTTCCCGGACTGACCACCCCCTACGAGCAGTACTTC
v_call: TRBV6-2/TRBV6-3
clone_size: few
j_call: TRBJ2-7
d_call: .

cdr3_aa: CAWSVQGADQPQHF
cdr3_nt: TGTGCCTGGAGTGTCCAGGGGGCCGATCAGCCCCAGCATTTT
v_call: TRBV30
clone_size: many
j_call: TRBJ1-5
d_call: TRBD1

cdr3_aa: CASSLFLSSPLHF
cdr3_nt: TGTGCCAGCAGTTTATTTCTCTCTTCACCCCTCCACTTT
v_call: TRBV12-3/TRBV12-4
clone_size: few
j_call: TRBJ1-6
d_call: .

cdr3_aa: CASTQPGGGETQYF
cdr3_nt: TGTGCCAGCACCCAGCCGGGGGGCGGGGAGACCCAGTACTTC
v_call: TRBV7-2
clone_size: few
j_call: TRBJ2-5
d_call: .

cdr3_aa: CASSADYPGTAGDTGHEQFF
cdr3_nt: TGTGCCAGCAGCGCAGACTATCCCGGGACTGCGGGGGACACAGGGCATGAGCAGTTCTTC
v_call: TRBV9
clone_size: few
j_call: TRBJ2-1
d_call: .

cdr3_aa: CASSQGMGETQYF
cdr3_nt: TGTGCCAGCAGTCAGGGGATGGGAGAGACCCAGTACTTC
v_call: TRBV2
clone_size: .
j_call: TRBJ2-5
d_call: .

cdr3_aa: CASSLEGQGYYGYTF
cdr3_nt: TGTGCCAGCAGCTTAGAGGGACAGGGGTACTATGGCTACACCTTC
v_call: TRBV7-2
clone_size: many
j_call: TRBJ1-2
d_call: TRBD1

cdr3_aa: CATTEGANQPQHF
cdr3_nt: TGTGCCACCACAGAGGGTGCCAATCAGCCCCAGCATTTT
v_call: TRBV19
clone_size: few
j_call: TRBJ1-5
d_call: .

cdr3_aa: CASMEAGQETQYF
cdr3_nt: TGTGCCAGCATGGAGGCAGGACAAGAGACCCAGTACTTC
v_call: TRBV28
clone_size: .
j_call: TRBJ2-5
d_call: .

cdr3_aa: CASSPTRGLAGVPRYNEQFF
cdr3_nt: TGTGCCAGCAGCCCAACTAGAGGACTAGCGGGAGTTCCCCGCTACAATGAGCAGTTCTTC
v_call: TRBV7-2
clone_size: .
j_call: TRBJ2-1
d_call: TRBD2

cdr3_aa: CASNPTGGYEKLFF
cdr3_nt: TGTGCCAGCAATCCTACAGGGGGATACGAAAAACTGTTTTTT
v_call: TRBV6-5
clone_size: many
j_call: TRBJ1-4
d_call: TRBD1

cdr3_aa: CAIKTVGIDTEAFF
cdr3_nt: TGTGCCATCAAGACAGTAGGAATTGACACTGAAGCTTTCTTT
v_call: TRBV12-3/TRBV12-4
clone_size: .
j_call: TRBJ1-1
d_call: .

cdr3_aa: CATAGEGEDTQYF
cdr3_nt: TGTGCCACCGCGGGAGAAGGAGAAGATACGCAGTATTTT
v_call: TRBV28
clone_size: many
j_call: TRBJ2-3
d_call: TRBD2

cdr3_aa: CASSDGSTDTQYF
cdr3_nt: TGTGCCAGCAGTGACGGGAGCACAGATACGCAGTATTTT
v_call: TRBV6-4
clone_size: many
j_call: TRBJ2-3
d_call: .